The 27 T cell receptor beta chains given below trace back to one sample, sequenced in a study of molecular identifiers for immune sequencing clone quantification. Each CDR3 protein is one row after TCRdb ran MiXCR on the PCR reads. The sample consists of about half a million distinct CDR3 sequences, 25% of them appearing once. Sequenced input: naive CD8+ T cells from blood, with Jurkat cell RNA spiked in. Subset indicated: FACS-sorted CD8+CD4-CCR7+CD45RA+ naive T cells. Source of these receptors: a human donor in good health. Some libraries in this study had Jurkat cell RNA spiked in.

A note on this clonotype: Sequence at one end of the junction differs from germline and may be a read error. This chain connects TRBV5-3 to TRBJ2-7, with 7 positions matching TRBD2. TRBV5-3 is an open reading frame whose function is uncertain. The CDR3 runs to 13 residues. The CDR3 sequence: CASSLGGFGEQYF. The CDR3 DNA follows: TGTGCCAGCAGCTTGGGGGGGTTCGGCGAGCAGTACTTC.

Notes on this clonotype: A much larger clone differs from this one at a single base, so this may be a read error. The V and J genes are TRBV4-1 and TRBJ1-5, with D unclear. The CDR3 consists of 13 residues. The germline V gene has CDR1 MGHRA and CDR2 YSYEKL. Here the CDR3 reads CASSEDRDQPPHF. The DNA of the CDR3 is TGCGCCAGCAGCGAAGATCGTGATCAGCCCCCGCATTTT.

Concerning this clonotype: It is unclear where the CDR3 begins or ends on the DNA, so no DNA is shown, and the CDR3 is as TCRdb lists it. This chain joins TRBV12-5 and TRBJ1-4; TRBD1, as called in the table, went unchecked against the DNA. The CDR3 contains 19 residues when both ends are counted. Germline values: CDR1 LGHNT, CDR2 FRNRAP. CDR3 region: CASGFGPGQGLFTNEKLFF.

The rearrangement links TRBV29-1 to TRBJ2-1; unclear D gene. Germline V gives CDR1 SQVTM, CDR2 ANQGSEA. Deletions cut 3 bases from V and 2 bases from J, with 11 bases between. The CDR3 contains 14 residues. The DNA of the CDR3 is TGCAGCGTTGATGACATAGTCACCTACAATGAGCAGTTCTTC. It translates to CSVDDIVTYNEQFF.

In its sample, this clonotype was seen a few times. The chain combines TRBV5-4 with TRBJ2-6; D is ambiguous. Per germline, CDR1 SGHNT and CDR2 YYREEE (reference sequence). This CDR3 comprises 19 residues. Deletions cut 0 bases from V and 0 bases from J, with 16 bases between. CDR3 DNA sequence: TGTGCCAGCAGCTTGGTCGGACCCTTAACCCTCTCTGGGGCCAACGTCCTGACTTTC. Protein: CASSLVGPLTLSGANVLTF.

The J gene is TRBJ2-1, the V gene TRBV7-9; D is uncertain. With 8 bases removed from V and 6 bases from J, the gap between germline ends came to 11 bases. Per germline, CDR1 SEHNR and CDR2 FQNEAQ (reference sequence). The CDR3 spans 12 residues. CDR3 DNA: TGTGCCAGCCGATCATTGGGCAATGAGCAGTTCTTC. Translated, it gives CASRSLGNEQFF.

This clonotype was seen repeatedly, ten times or more. The J gene is TRBJ2-3, the V gene TRBV4-3; D is unresolved. Trimming removed 1 base from V and 0 bases from J, with 8 bases in between. CDR3 size: 15 residues. CDR1 is LGHNA and CDR2 is YSLEER in the germline V gene. CDR3 amino acids: CASSQGSTSTDTQYF. CDR3 DNA sequence: TGCGCCAGCAGCCAAGGTTCGACTAGCACAGATACGCAGTATTTT.

The rearrangement links TRBV29-1 to TRBJ2-1, with 13 bases identical to TRBD2. Germline V gene lookup returns CDR1 SQVTM and CDR2 ANQGSEA. CDR3 length: 15 amino acids. Trimming at V came to 1 base and at J to 7 bases, leaving 4 bases not matched to a gene. The CDR3 nucleotides are TGCAGCGTTGAAGCCGGACTAGCGGGAGTAAATGAGCAGTTCTTC. Residues: CSVEAGLAGVNEQFF.

The chain recombines TRBV4-1 with TRBJ2-1; D may match TRBD1 or TRBD2 (5 bases each). The CDR3 loop spans 18 amino acids. CDR1 is MGHRA and CDR2 is YSYEKL in the germline V gene. V lost 0 bases and J lost 0, with 15 bases in between. Here the CDR3 reads CASSQDLPGARSYNEQFF. The DNA for the CDR3 is TGCGCCAGCAGCCAAGATCTTCCCGGGGCCCGCTCCTACAATGAGCAGTTCTTC.

This clonotype has a count of ten or more. The chain joins TRBV4-3 to TRBJ2-7; a weak D match, TRBD1 (5 bases). Per germline, CDR1 LGHNA and CDR2 YSLEER. V lost 0 bases, J lost 4 bases, and 13 bases lay in between. This CDR3 contains 15 residues. The CDR3 DNA is TGCGCCAGCAGCCAAGATAGGGGAATCTGGTACGAGCAGTACTTC. This encodes CASSQDRGIWYEQYF.

At least ten counts were recorded for this clonotype. The chain joins TRBV3-1 to TRBJ2-5, with 8 bases aligning to TRBD2. V dropped 0 bases and J dropped 1; count of bases not matched to a gene: 1. CDR1 and CDR2 from the germline V gene are LGHDT and YNNKEL (reference sequence). The CDR3 extends over 15 amino acids. The CDR3 DNA reads TGTGCCAGCAGCCAAGATAGCGGGGTCCAAGAGACCCAGTACTTC. Its translation: CASSQDSGVQETQYF.

This clonotype was seen only once. Being one base from a much bigger clone, this may be a read error. The chain carries TRBV7-9 and TRBJ2-2; the D call may be TRBD1 or TRBD2 (5 bases each). CDR1 is SEHNR and CDR2 is FQNEAQ in the germline V gene (reference sequence). This CDR3 is 15 amino acids long. CDR3: CASSFSGAFTGELLF. In nucleotides, the CDR3 is TGTGCCAGCAGCTTTTCCGGGGCCTTCACCGGGGAGCTGCTTTTT.

This clonotype was counted only a few times. The rearrangement joins TRBV7-2 to TRBJ2-1; TRBD2 matches at 8 bases. Germline V gene data show CDR1 as SGHTA and CDR2 as FQGNSA. J lost 8 bases, V lost 1 base, and 7 bases had no gene match. The CDR3 runs to 15 residues. CDR3 DNA: TGTGCCAGCAGCTTAGTTGGGCGGGAGGACTATGAGCAGTTCTTC. This codes for CASSLVGREDYEQFF.

V gene TRBV6-5 combines with J gene TRBJ2-2; 7 bases line up with TRBD2. The CDR3 covers 14 residues. Germline values: CDR1 MNHEY, CDR2 SVGAGI. With 2 bases clipped from V and 4 bases from J, the junction kept 1 base outside the gene matches. This CDR3 is CASSYLAATGELFF. The CDR3 region has the DNA TGTGCCAGCAGTTACCTAGCGGCCACCGGGGAGCTGTTTTTT.

This clonotype occurred many times. The V gene is TRBV20-1, the J gene TRBJ2-2; D not resolved. Germline values: CDR1 DFQATT, CDR2 SNEGSKA (reference sequence). Between the trimmed V and J ends, which lost 3 bases and 1 base, there was a span of 6 bases. The CDR3 loop spans 13 amino acids. The CDR3 DNA sequence: TGCAGTGCTAGGTTTCTGAACACCGGGGAGCTGTTTTTT. It translates to CSARFLNTGELFF.

J is TRBJ1-6 and V is TRBV11-2; D not resolved. From germline, CDR1 is SGHAT and CDR2 FQNNGV. Trimming stripped 5 bases from V and 8 bases from J, with 19 bases between. The CDR3 totals 16 residues. This CDR3 reads CASSQAIGLQDSPLHF. In nucleotides, the CDR3 is TGTGCCAGCAGCCAAGCTATCGGTTTGCAGGATTCACCCCTCCACTTT.

The rearrangement uses TRBV29-1 and TRBJ2-1; 11 bases match TRBD2. The CDR3 runs 18 residues. Losses at the gene ends were 5 bases for V and 0 bases for J; bases not matched to a gene: 12. CDR1 SQVTM and CDR2 ANQGSEA come from the germline V gene. The CDR3 region has the DNA TGCAGCGTTTATAGCGGGAGGGCCAATTATGGCTCCTACAATGAGCAGTTCTTC. It encodes CSVYSGRANYGSYNEQFF.

Turning to this clonotype: Possible read error: a much larger clone is one base away. The chain is built from TRBV19 and TRBJ1-1, with D hard to call. The CDR3 covers 15 residues. The ends were cut back, 3 bases at V and 0 bases at J, with 11 bases in the middle. CDR1 and CDR2 from the germline V gene are LNHDA and SQIVND (reference sequence). In nucleotides, the CDR3 is TGTGCCAGTAGTATGGTGACGAGTATGAACACTGAAGCTTTCTTT. This codes for CASSMVTSMNTEAFF.

This clonotype was seen ten or more times. The CDR3, as DNA: TGTGCCAGCAGCCGTCCGGGCTTTCAGCCCCAGCATTTT. Its protein is CASSRPGFQPQHF. The genes are TRBV12-3 or TRBV12-4 and TRBJ1-5; D is undetermined. The CDR3 loop spans 13 amino acids. V was pared by 6 bases and J by 6 bases, with 12 bases between.

V and J are TRBV4-2 and TRBJ1-1; weak D call: TRBD1 (5 bases). The CDR3 extends over 18 amino acids. The V gene's germline CDR1 is LGHNA and CDR2 YNFKEQ. Trimming left V 1 base short and J 0 bases short, with 18 bases between. As DNA, the CDR3 is TGTGCCAGCAGCCAAGTAACAGGACACAACCTTATGAACACTGAAGCTTTCTTT. It is translated as CASSQVTGHNLMNTEAFF.

This clonotype was detected only a few times. J is TRBJ1-4 and V is TRBV13; 9 bases map to TRBD1. Germline V gene sequence: CDR1 PRHDT, CDR2 FYEKMQ (reference sequence). CDR3 length: 14 residues. V gave up 5 bases and J gave up 15 bases; unmatched junction bases: 13. CDR3 region: CASSERGQGSLVFF. Written as DNA, the CDR3 is TGTGCCAGCAGCGAACGGGGACAGGGATCGTTAGTGTTTTTT.

In its sample, this clonotype was seen a few times. V usage is TRBV28 and J usage is TRBJ1-4; no clear D. CDR1 and CDR2 (germline): MDHEN, SYDVKM. The V gene lost 5 bases and the J gene lost 7 bases, with 17 bases spanning the gap. The CDR3 is made up of 15 amino acids. The CDR3 loop reads CASSAHPGGGEKLFF. For the CDR3, the DNA is TGTGCCAGCAGTGCCCACCCGGGAGGCGGTGAAAAACTGTTTTTT.

This clonotype was counted many times. The rearrangement links TRBV12-3 or TRBV12-4 to TRBJ2-3; D uncertain. Trimming removed 5 bases from V and 1 base from J, with 4 bases in between. This CDR3 contains 12 residues. The CDR3 sequence is CASSMRTDTQYF. The DNA for the CDR3 is TGTGCCAGCAGTATGCGCACAGATACGCAGTATTTT.

At least ten counts were recorded for this clonotype. The chain is built from TRBV7-8 and TRBJ2-3; 7 nucleotides line up with TRBD1. Germline V gene sequence: CDR1 SGHVS, CDR2 FQNEAQ. J lost 3 bases, V lost 7 bases, and 22 bases had no gene match. The CDR3 consists of 19 residues. The CDR3 DNA reads TGTGCCAGCATCTTTCCCGGGTCCCTGGAAGGGGGCAGTACAGATACGCAGTATTTT. Its protein product is CASIFPGSLEGGSTDTQYF.

On this clonotype: A junction boundary mismatches the germline segment, possibly from a read error. V and J are TRBV5-3 and TRBJ1-1, with 7 nucleotides matching TRBD1. TRBV5-3 is identified as an open reading frame with a role that is uncertain. This CDR3 region has 15 residues. The CDR3 DNA is TGTGCCAGCAGCTCCAGGGGGGACACCCACACTGAAGCTTTCTTT. Its protein product is CASSSRGDTHTEAFF.

This sequence joins TRBV19 and TRBJ1-5, with D perhaps matching TRBD1 (6 bases). Germline V CDR1 and CDR2: LNHDA, SQIVND (reference sequence). CDR3 length: 15 residues. Trimming stripped 6 bases from V and 6 bases from J, with 18 bases between. CDR3 nucleotide sequence: TGTGCCAGTAGCCCTACGGGGGCCAGTAGTCAGCCCCAGCATTTT. Translated: CASSPTGASSQPQHF.

This clonotype was detected only a few times. The genes are TRBV6-6 and TRBJ2-1; perhaps TRBD1 as D (5 bases). The CDR3 sequence is 16 residues long. From germline, CDR1 is MNHNY and CDR2 SVGAGI (reference sequence). V lost 5 bases to trimming and J lost 8 bases, with 22 bases between them. The CDR3 spells CASSQLDRSLEDEQFF. The CDR3 DNA reads as TGTGCCAGCAGTCAATTAGACAGAAGCCTCGAGGATGAGCAGTTCTTC.